These 5 T cell receptor beta chains were sequenced from one sample in a study of identical twins. TCRdb analysed the 5' RACE reads with MiXCR anew, one entry per CDR3 protein. Seen here are about 690,000 distinct CDR3 sequences, 5.5% to 6.5% observed once, and the top ten hold around 1.9%. The specimen sequenced was naive T cells sorted from blood. The source of these receptors is a man aged 18 to 30 in good health.

The genes are TRBV6-5 and TRBJ1-2; D is undetermined. CDR3 size: 13 residues. Trimming shortened V by 4 bases and J by 4 bases, and 10 bases separated the two germline ends. Germline CDR1 MNHEY, CDR2 SVGAGI. The CDR3 region has the DNA TGTGCCAGCAGTTCGTACGGAGGCTATGGCTACACCTTC. Its protein is CASSSYGGYGYTF.

There are many counts of this clonotype. V and J are TRBV7-2 and TRBJ2-5; the D gene could be TRBD1 or TRBD2 (6 bases each). There are 15 residues in the CDR3. Looked up from germline, CDR1 is SGHTA and CDR2 is FQGNSA. Trimming removed 4 bases at V and 2 bases at J, with 14 bases between. For the CDR3, the DNA is TGTGCCAGCAGCTGGATTCGCGGGACACAAGAGACCCAGTACTTC. Encoded protein: CASSWIRGTQETQYF. Together with reference TRBV7-2 and TRBJ2-5, the CDR3 gives the full variable domain: GAGVSQSPSNKVTEKGKDVELRCDPISGHTALYWYRQSLGQGLEFLIYFQGNSAPDKSGLPSDRFSAERTGGSVSTLTIQRTQQEDSAVYLCASSWIRGTQETQYFGPGTRLLVL.

In its sample, this clonotype was seen a few times. The chain combines TRBV6-1 with TRBJ2-7; D might be TRBD2 (5 bases). Germline V gives CDR1 MNHNS, CDR2 SASEGT. V lost 3 bases and J lost 5, with 14 bases in between. The CDR3 is made up of 14 amino acids. The CDR3 bases are TGTGCCAGCAGTGATCCCGAGGGTTCCCACGAGCAGTACGTC. Protein sequence: CASSDPEGSHEQYV.

A few counts support this clonotype. V gene TRBV20-1 combines with J gene TRBJ2-1; 10 bases line up with TRBD2. There are 15 residues in the CDR3. Germline V CDR1 and CDR2: DFQATT, SNEGSKA (reference sequence). V shed 1 base, J shed 6 bases, and the junction held 6 bases outside the gene matches. The chain's CDR3 is CSARGELAGINEQFF. In DNA form, the CDR3 reads TGCAGTGCTAGAGGGGAACTAGCGGGAATCAATGAGCAGTTCTTC.

This clonotype was counted many times. The rearrangement uses TRBV11-2 and TRBJ2-7; D not certain. The CDR3 covers 16 residues. CDR1 is SGHAT, CDR2 FQNNGV, per germline. V dropped 9 bases and J dropped 2 bases, with 23 bases sitting between them. CDR3 residues: CARDTTAPVSPYEQYF. The CDR3 nucleotides are TGTGCCAGAGATACCACGGCCCCGGTTTCTCCCTACGAGCAGTACTTC.